This T cell receptor beta chain was retrieved from a study of regulatory dendritic cells for organ transplantation. General study results and limits: Mature dendritic cells appeared to drive more memory CD8+ clonal expansion than regulatory ones.

CFSE-labeled sorted T cells met regulatory or mature dendritic cells for around five days. FACS sorted CD4+ or CD8+ T cells into CD45RA+ naive and CD45RO+ memory. Sequencing used immunoSEQ multiplex PCR; TCRdb keeps in-frame clones, though not all of them. The sample has over 9,500 clones; around 92% are singletons. The CDR3 totals 16 residues. Germline CDR1 and CDR2: SEHNR and FQNEAQ (reference sequence). V lost 5 bases to trimming and J lost 7 bases; unmatched junction nucleotides: 9. This clone was recorded only once. Its target is not known. The sequencing input was naive CD8+ T cells from blood cultured with regulatory dendritic cells. Subset: CD45RA+ naive T cells. This TCR came from a human donor in good health. The chain uses TRBV7-9 and TRBJ2-1, with TRBD2 matching over 12 bases. CDR3 sequence (DNA): TGTGCCAGCAGCCGCACCCTAGCGGGGGGGCCGAATGAGCAGTTCTTC. It yields the protein CASSRTLAGGPNEQFF.